This T cell receptor beta chain came from a study of molecular identifiers for immune sequencing clone quantification. Broader study findings: Clone sizes that are highly expanded could be underestimated when identical TCR molecules share a barcode. The share of molecules held by clones above 20 RNA copies was over 99% in effector cells and under 1% in naive cells.

The CDR3 is 15 residues long. Germline trimming cut 9 bases from V and 3 bases from J; bases unmatched to any gene: 6. Germline CDR1 reads LNHDA; CDR2 reads SQIVND (reference sequence). This clonotype was seen only a few times. The antigen is undetermined. Previously described methods and listed TCR primers produced bulk TCR libraries. MiXCR, applied by TCRdb to the PCR reads, yields one record per CDR3 protein. The table lists about 320,000 distinct CDR3 sequences, roughly 24% of them singletons. CD8+CD4-CCR7+CD45RA+ sorting gave the naive CD8 T cells. The origin of this receptor is a human donor in good health. Some libraries in this study had Jurkat cell RNA spiked in. The chain links TRBV19 to TRBJ2-3; 13 nucleotides match TRBD2. Sequences were obtained from naive CD8+ T cells from blood, with Jurkat cell RNA spiked in. The subset here: FACS-sorted CD8+CD4-CCR7+CD45RA+ naive T cells. CDR3 protein: CASTMTSGGTDTQYF. The CDR3 region has the DNA TGTGCCAGCACCATGACTAGCGGGGGGACAGATACGCAGTATTTT. The full variable domain, completed using reference TRBV19 and TRBJ2-3, is DGGITQSPKYLFRKEGQNVTLSCEQNLNHDAMYWYRQDPGQGLRLIYYSQIVNDFQKGDIAEGYSVSREKKESFPLTVTSAQKNPTAFYLCASTMTSGGTDTQYFGPGTRLTVL.